The 19 T cell receptor beta chains below all came from one sample that was sequenced in a study of CD8+ T cells in alopecia areata. A panel of CD4, CD8alpha, NKG2D, NKG2ACE and other markers served to sort pooled cutaneous lymph node cells. Following RNA extraction, reverse transcription yielded cDNA that acted as the sequencing template. Measured with immunoSEQ multiplex PCR; TCRdb has only the in-frame clones, and not every one. The sample holds 290,000 or so clones, and no clone turns up only once. The source material was CD4+ T cells sorted from a lymph node. Receptors originate from a C3H/HeJ mouse with alopecia areata. The MHC haplotype of the strain is H2-k.

This clone was detected only a few times. All gene names here are mouse names. The read terminates 3 residues before the CDR3 end, so the remaining end is supplied by the germline J gene. The chain has TRBV13-1 and TRBJ1-6; 10 bases are shared with TRBD1. TRBJ1-6 is labeled an ORF, and its function is uncertain. The CDR3 length is 14 residues. Germline V lookup: CDR1 NSHNY, CDR2 SYGAGN. Trimming took 2 bases from V and 10 from J; bases not matched to a gene: 3. CDR3 DNA, as far as it was read: TGTGCCAGCAGTGAGACAGGGGGCAGGTCGCCC. Amino acids: CASSETGGRSP. The entire CDR3 reads CASSETGGRSPLYF.

This clone was counted only a few times. Mouse germline and gene names are used. The read ends 4 residues early relative to the CDR3; the germline J gene fills the gap. This chain connects TRBV13-3 to TRBJ2-7; 9 bases are shared with TRBD1. Per the germline V gene, CDR1 is NNHDY and CDR2 is SYVADS. The CDR3 sequence is 13 residues long. The CDR3 bases that were read are TGTGCCAGCACCCAACAGGGGGCGGAT. This gives the protein CASTQQGAD. The entire CDR3 protein reads CASTQQGADEQYF.

This clone has just a few counts. Gene names and germline match the mouse. Read sequence stops 4 residues before the CDR3 end, and the germline J gene provides the missing end. The chain is built from TRBV31 and TRBJ2-3, with 9 bases that match TRBD2. This CDR3 has 15 amino acids. The germline CDR1 and CDR2 sequences are GKSSPN and SITVG. V was clipped by 0 bases and J by 2 bases; unmatched bases: 3. The CDR3 loop reads CAWSLGGALAETLYF. Incomplete CDR3 DNA: TGTGCCTGGAGTCTTGGGGGGGCGCTTGCAGAA.

Note on this clone: Gene names follow the mouse nomenclature. The read halts 3 residues ahead of the CDR3 end, with the missing end drawn from the germline J gene. This specimen includes other DNA sequences encoding the same CDR3. This chain uses TRBV19 with TRBJ1-6; 11 bases fit TRBD1. TRBJ1-6 is an ORF; its function is uncertain. The CDR3 totals 15 residues. Trimming removed 4 bases from V and 4 bases from J; junction bases left unmatched: 1. Germline lookup yields CDR1 FNHDT and CDR2 SITEND (reference sequence). The CDR3 DNA, read in part, is TGTGCCAGCAGTCGGGACAGGGGGTATAATTCGCCC. It encodes CASSRDRGYNSP. The full CDR3 protein is CASSRDRGYNSPLYF.

This clone showed up just a few times. Germline and genes here are mouse. The observed sequence ends 4 residues before the CDR3 terminus, with the missing tail filled in from the germline J gene. The rearrangement uses TRBV31 and TRBJ2-5; 11 bases match TRBD1. Looked up from germline, CDR1 is GKSSPN and CDR2 is SITVG. CDR3 size: 13 residues. The CDR3 DNA, read in part, is TGTGCCTGGAGTGGGACAGGGGGAGAC. Protein sequence: CAWSGTGGD. The CDR3 as a whole reads CAWSGTGGDTQYF.

This clone was seen a handful of times. A single base separates this from a much larger clone, so it may be a read error. Germline and genes: mouse. Sequencing ends 4 residues short of the CDR3 end; the germline J gene provides the rest. The chain links TRBV5 to TRBJ2-1; D might be TRBD2 (6 bases). Germline lookup yields CDR1 LGHNA and CDR2 YNLKQL (reference sequence). V was pared by 1 base and J by 0 bases, with 7 bases between. The CDR3 sequence is 15 residues long. CDR3 sequence reads: CASSQVGVNYAEQFF. CDR3 DNA, as far as it was read: TGTGCCAGCAGCCAAGTGGGGGTTAACTATGCT.

This clone showed up just a few times. Gene names and germline refer to mouse. Partial CDR3 DNA: TGTGCCAGCAGTGAGCCAGGAAGTGCAGAA. This encodes CASSEPGSAE. The entire CDR3 is CASSEPGSAETLYF. The genes are TRBV13-3 and TRBJ2-3, with D uncertain. The read ends 4 residues shy of where the CDR3 ends; the end is completed using the germline J gene. CDR3 length equals 14 residues. Deletions cut 2 bases from V and 0 bases from J, with 7 bases between. From germline, CDR1 is NNHDY and CDR2 SYVADS.

About this clone itself: Genes and germline come from the mouse. Incomplete CDR3 DNA: TGTGCCAGCAGTGCCGGGACAGGGGTAAAC. It yields the protein CASSAGTGVN. The whole CDR3 reads CASSAGTGVNTLYF. V usage is TRBV13-3 and J usage is TRBJ2-4; 10 bases are shared with TRBD1. Read data end 4 residues before the CDR3 end; the end is taken from the germline J gene. The germline CDR1 and CDR2 sequences are NNHDY and SYVADS. The CDR3 totals 14 residues.

Of note for this clone: Any gene name here is a mouse gene name. The read falls 4 residues short of the CDR3 end, and the missing part is taken from the germline J gene. The chain joins TRBV31 to TRBJ2-3; TRBD2 aligns across 8 bases. The V gene end was trimmed by 1 base and the J gene end by 2 bases; junction bases not matched to a gene: 2. The CDR3 spans 14 residues. The V gene's germline CDR1 is GKSSPN and CDR2 SITVG. CDR3 amino acids: CAWSQTGVAETLYF. The CDR3 DNA, read in part, is TGTGCCTGGAGTCAGACTGGGGTTGCAGAA.

With respect to this clone: The genes and germline here are from mouse. The CDR3 end lies 4 residues beyond the end of the read and is filled in from the germline J gene. The chain has TRBV13-1 and TRBJ2-3; possibly TRBD1 for D (6 bases). The CDR3 covers 13 residues. Germline lookup yields CDR1 NSHNY and CDR2 SYGAGN. V was shortened by 5 bases and J by 4 bases, with 11 bases between the two germline ends. This CDR3 reads CASREGTSETLYF. CDR3 bases read: TGTGCCAGCAGGGAAGGGACATCAGAA.

Concerning this clone: Mouse names are used for the genes. With the read ending 4 residues before the CDR3 end, the germline J gene is used to fill in that end. The V call is TRBV13-2, the J call TRBJ2-5, with 10 bases fitting TRBD1. Germline V lookup: CDR1 NNHNN, CDR2 SYGAGS (reference sequence). This CDR3 has 12 residues. The CDR3 spells CAARDRGDTQYF. CDR3 DNA (partial): TGTGCCGCCCGGGACAGGGGAGAC.

In regard to this clone: Gene labels here are mouse ones. The read stops 4 residues short of the end of the CDR3; the missing end is completed from the germline J gene. Within the sample, other DNA sequences also encode this same CDR3. This chain links TRBV2 with TRBJ2-5, with 7 bases aligning to TRBD2. Looked up from germline, CDR1 is LGHNA and CDR2 is YSYQKL. V trimming: 0 bases; J trimming: 2 bases; junction bases outside the gene matches: 2. The CDR3 has 15 residues. The CDR3 reads CASSQEGGGQDTQYF. The sequenced part of the CDR3 DNA is TGTGCCAGCAGCCAAGAGGGGGGGGGCCAAGAC.

Only a few counts were recorded for this clone. The genes are named according to mouse. With the read ending 4 residues before the CDR3 end, the germline J gene is used to fill in that end. The V and J genes are TRBV13-1 and TRBJ2-3; maybe TRBD1 (5 bases). This CDR3 region has 15 residues. Per the germline V gene, CDR1 is NSHNY and CDR2 is SYGAGN. The V and J ends lost 0 bases and 0 bases respectively, with 8 bases between them. The CDR3 bases that were read are TGTGCCAGCAGTGATGCAGGGAATAGTGCAGAA. This sequence encodes CASSDAGNSAE. The entire CDR3 reads CASSDAGNSAETLYF.

In regard to this clone: Gene labels here are mouse ones. The CDR3 loop is CASSLARGTYNSPLYF. The CDR3 DNA, read in part, is TGTGCCAGCAGTTTAGCGAGGGGGACCTATAATTCGCCC. The genes are TRBV15 and TRBJ1-6, with D possibly TRBD1 on 6 matching bases. The read halts 3 residues ahead of the CDR3 end, with the missing end drawn from the germline J gene. TRBJ1-6 is placed among ORFs of uncertain function. This CDR3 region has 16 residues. Germline V lookup: CDR1 SGHND, CDR2 FRSKSL. Deletions cut 0 bases from V and 2 bases from J, with 8 bases between.

This clone was recorded a few times. The germline and genes are mouse ones. The read is 4 residues too short to cover the CDR3 end, so that end is filled in from the germline J gene. Different DNA sequences within this sample yield the same CDR3. This sequence joins TRBV19 and TRBJ2-3; TRBD2 agrees at 9 bases. Germline values: CDR1 FNHDT, CDR2 SITEND (reference sequence). Germline trimming cut 5 bases from V and 1 base from J; bases unmatched to any gene: 2. The CDR3 consists of 14 residues. Partial CDR3 DNA: TGTGCCAGCAGCCGACTGGGGGGTGCAGAA. Translating it yields CASSRLGGAE. The full CDR3 protein reads CASSRLGGAETLYF.

This clone was detected only a few times. Mouse gene names and germline throughout. Sequencing ends 4 residues short of the CDR3 end; the germline J gene provides the rest. This chain uses TRBV13-1 with TRBJ2-1; maybe TRBD1 (6 bases). This CDR3 is 14 amino acids long. The V end lost 3 bases, the J end lost 3 bases, and 10 bases lay between the germline ends. Germline V gene sequence: CDR1 NSHNY, CDR2 SYGAGN. The CDR3: CASSGQGFYAEQFF. CDR3 DNA (partial): TGTGCCAGCAGTGGGCAGGGGTTCTATGCT.

Concerning this clone itself: The gene symbols are mouse symbols. The read terminates 4 residues ahead of where the CDR3 ends, so the germline J gene completes it. The rearrangement links TRBV14 to TRBJ2-5; TRBD1 aligns across 12 bases. From germline, CDR1 is SGHDT and CDR2 FRDEAV. V shed 5 bases, J shed 2 bases, and the junction held 6 bases outside the gene matches. The CDR3 is 16 amino acids. The CDR3 loop is CASSQGTGGFQDTQYF. CDR3 DNA (partial): TGTGCCAGCAGCCAAGGGACAGGGGGCTTCCAAGAC.

Points on this clone: Gene names are mouse gene names. The CDR3 goes on 4 residues after the read ends, and that part is filled in from the germline J gene. The rearrangement links TRBV13-1 to TRBJ1-1; possibly TRBD1 for D (6 bases). The CDR3 runs 15 residues. With 3 bases removed from V and 1 base from J, the gap between germline ends came to 13 bases. The germline V gene encodes CDR1 NSHNY and CDR2 SYGAGN. This CDR3 is CASSVPGQLNTEVFF. The covered CDR3 bases are TGTGCCAGCAGTGTCCCGGGACAATTAAACACA.

This clone was picked up a small number of times. Any gene name here is a mouse gene name. The read ends 4 residues before the CDR3 terminus; that terminus is restored from the germline J gene. Other DNA sequences in the same sample also yield this CDR3. V gene TRBV31 combines with J gene TRBJ2-2; 11 positions match TRBD2. CDR1 GKSSPN and CDR2 SITVG come from the germline V gene. Germline trimming cut 0 bases from V and 2 bases from J; bases unmatched to any gene: 2. The CDR3 contains 16 residues. CDR3 DNA, as far as it was read: TGTGCCTGGAGTCTAGGGACTGGGGGCAACACCGGG. Its translation: CAWSLGTGGNTG. The whole CDR3 protein is CAWSLGTGGNTGQLYF.